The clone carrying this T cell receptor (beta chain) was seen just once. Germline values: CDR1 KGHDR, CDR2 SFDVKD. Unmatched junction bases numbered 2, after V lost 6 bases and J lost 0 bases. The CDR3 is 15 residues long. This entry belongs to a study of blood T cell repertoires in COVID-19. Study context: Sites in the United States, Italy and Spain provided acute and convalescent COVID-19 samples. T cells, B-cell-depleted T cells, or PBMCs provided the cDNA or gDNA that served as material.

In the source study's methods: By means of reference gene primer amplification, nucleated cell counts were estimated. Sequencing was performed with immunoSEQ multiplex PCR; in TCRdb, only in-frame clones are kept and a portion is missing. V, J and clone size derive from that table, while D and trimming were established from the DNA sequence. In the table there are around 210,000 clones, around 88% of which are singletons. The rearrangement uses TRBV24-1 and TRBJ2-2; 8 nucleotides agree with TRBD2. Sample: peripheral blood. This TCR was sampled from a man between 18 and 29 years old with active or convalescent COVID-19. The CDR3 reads CATSFSGANTGELFF. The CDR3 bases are TGTGCCACCAGTTTTAGCGGGGCGAACACCGGGGAGCTGTTTTTT.